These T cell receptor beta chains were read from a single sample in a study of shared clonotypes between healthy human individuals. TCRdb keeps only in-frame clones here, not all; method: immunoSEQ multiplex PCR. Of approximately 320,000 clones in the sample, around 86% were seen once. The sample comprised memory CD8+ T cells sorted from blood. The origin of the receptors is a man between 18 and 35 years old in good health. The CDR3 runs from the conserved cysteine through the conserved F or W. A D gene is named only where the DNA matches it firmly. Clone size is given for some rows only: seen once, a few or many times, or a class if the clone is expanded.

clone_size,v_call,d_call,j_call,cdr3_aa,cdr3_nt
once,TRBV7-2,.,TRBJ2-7,CASSFQVDSYEQYF,TGTGCCAGCAGCTTCCAGGTGGACTCCTACGAGCAGTACTTC
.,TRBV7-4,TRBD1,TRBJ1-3,CASSLGRTGASGNTIYF,TGTGCCAGCAGCTTAGGGAGGACAGGGGCCTCTGGAAACACCATATATTTT
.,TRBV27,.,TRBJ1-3,CASSPVGGNTIYF,TGTGCCAGCAGCCCCGTCGGAGGAAACACCATATATTTT
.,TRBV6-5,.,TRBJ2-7,CASSYEGLGSEQYF,TGTGCCAGCAGTTACGAAGGTCTGGGTTCCGAGCAGTACTTC
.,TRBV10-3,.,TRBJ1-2,CAISLGQFRNYGYTF,TGTGCCATCAGTCTTGGACAGTTTCGGAACTATGGCTACACCTTC
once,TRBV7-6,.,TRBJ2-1,CASSFIAESSYNEQFF,TGTGCCAGCAGCTTTATAGCGGAAAGCTCCTACAATGAGCAGTTCTTC
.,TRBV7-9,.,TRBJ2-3,CASSLGSGGTDTQYF,TGTGCCAGCAGCTTAGGATCAGGGGGCACAGATACGCAGTATTTT
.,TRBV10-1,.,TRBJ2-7,CASSDLAESSYEQYF,TGCGCCAGCAGTGATTTGGCGGAGAGCTCCTACGAGCAGTACTTC
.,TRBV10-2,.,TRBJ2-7,CASSESSYEQYF,TGCGCCAGCAGTGAATCGTCCTACGAGCAGTACTTC
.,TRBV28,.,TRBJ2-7,CASSLGGTWDEQYF,TGTGCCAGCAGTTTAGGGGGGACCTGGGACGAGCAGTACTTC
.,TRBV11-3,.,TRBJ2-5,CASSLDEEETQYF,TGTGCCAGCAGCTTAGACGAGGAAGAGACCCAGTACTTC
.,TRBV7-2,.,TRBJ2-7,CASSLSRGSYEQYF,TGTGCCAGCAGCCTTTCCAGGGGATCCTACGAGCAGTACTTC
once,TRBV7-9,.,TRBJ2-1,CASRRGNEQFF,TGTGCCAGCCGCCGGGGTAATGAGCAGTTCTTC
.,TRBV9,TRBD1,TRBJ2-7,CASSLSGTGGYEQYF,TGTGCCAGCAGCTTATCCGGGACAGGGGGCTACGAGCAGTACTTC
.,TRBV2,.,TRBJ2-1,CASRGTPYNEQFF,TGTGCCAGCAGGGGCACGCCCTACAATGAGCAGTTCTTC
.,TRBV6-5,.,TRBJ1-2,CASTLEDAPENGYTF,TGTGCCAGCACCCTGGAGGACGCCCCCGAGAATGGCTACACCTTC